This T cell receptor (beta chain) was profiled in a study of shared clonotypes between healthy human individuals. Study-wide results and limits: Sampling covered blood only; tissue repertoires likely differ.

Trimming took off 4 bases at V and 7 bases at J, with 11 bases between the two ends. CDR3 length: 13 amino acids. Germline V gene lookup returns CDR1 LGHNA and CDR2 YNFKEQ. As regards this clone: Its antigen is unknown.

CD45RO-negative cells were positively selected for CCR7, leaving out terminally differentiated effector memory CD45RA+ cells. Libraries were prepared by immunoSEQ multiplex PCR; TCRdb keeps only in-frame clonotypes and omits some of them. The data contain approximately 810,000 clones, approximately 92% of them seen just once; the ten biggest clones take up 24%. The TCR originated in a man aged 30 to 39 in good health. The V call is TRBV4-2, the J call TRBJ2-1; D remains ambiguous. Sequenced input: naive CD8+ T cells sorted from blood. CDR3 amino acids: CASSPDLVNEQFF. In DNA form, the CDR3 reads TGTGCCAGCAGCCCCGACTTGGTGAATGAGCAGTTCTTC.